The T cell receptor (beta chain) under discussion was sequenced for a study of cytomegalovirus exposure and HLA in healthy donors. Germline V lookup: CDR1 MNHEY, CDR2 SMNVEV (reference sequence). The V gene end was trimmed by 5 bases and the J gene end by 7 bases; junction bases not matched to a gene: 16. The CDR3 totals 17 residues. General study points: Most CMV-associated TCR beta chains were later found to appear HLA-restricted. An analysis done earlier found most TCR beta V segments productive about 87% or about 30% of the time.

PCR was performed using 60 Vbeta and 13 Jbeta primers. Assay: immunoSEQ multiplex PCR; the TCRdb copy retains only in-frame clones and omits some. The repertoire has about 170,000 clones, about 80% of them found once; the top ten carry around 2%. A note on this clone: Its matching antigen is unknown.

The receptor comes from a woman in her twenties or thirties in good health and CMV-seropositive. Sequencing used PBMCs. The chain is built from TRBV27 and TRBJ1-2; TRBD1 matches at 10 bases. The CDR3, as DNA: TGTGCCAGCAGTCCCCTCAGCCGGGACAGGGGACTGGCTGGCTACACCTTC. Its translation is CASSPLSRDRGLAGYTF.